Following are 29 T cell receptor beta chains from one sample sequenced in a study of blood T cell repertoires in COVID-19. The assay was immunoSEQ multiplex PCR, and TCRdb's table has in-frame clones only and misses some. This table holds over 75,000 clones, 60% to 85% found once. The sequenced sample consisted of peripheral blood. All receptors derive from a human donor in a cohort sampled during active COVID-19.

This chain uses TRBV11-1 with TRBJ1-3; the D is unclear. With 2 bases removed from V and 2 bases from J, the gap between germline ends came to 7 bases. Germline V CDR1 and CDR2: SGHAT, FQDESV (reference sequence). The CDR3 has 14 residues. Here the CDR3 reads CASSLIGAGNTIYF. As DNA, the CDR3 is TGTGCCAGCAGCTTAATCGGGGCTGGAAACACCATATATTTT.

This chain uses TRBV4-3 with TRBJ1-2; TRBD1 aligns across 10 bases. CDR1 is LGHNA and CDR2 is YSLEER in the germline V gene. The CDR3 runs to 15 residues. V was clipped by 1 base and J by 4 bases; unmatched bases: 3. In nucleotides, the CDR3 is TGCGCCAGCAGCCAAGGGGGGACAGGGGCCTATGGCTACACCTTC. Protein product: CASSQGGTGAYGYTF.

This clone has only one observation. V and J are TRBV2 and TRBJ1-1; TRBD1 matches at 7 bases. V shed 6 bases, J shed 0 bases, and the junction held 10 bases outside the gene matches. The V gene's germline CDR1 is SNHLY and CDR2 FYNNEI. This CDR3 spans 16 amino acids. Here the CDR3 reads CASSDGTVGLNTEAFF. The DNA for the CDR3 is TGTGCCAGCAGCGACGGGACAGTAGGGCTGAACACTGAAGCTTTCTTT.

This chain links TRBV5-4 with TRBJ2-3, with a weak D call TRBD2 (6 bases). V was clipped by 4 bases and J by 2 bases, with 14 bases between them. Germline V gene sequence: CDR1 SGHNT, CDR2 YYREEE (reference sequence). This CDR3 contains 15 residues. This CDR3 reads CASSPNLAPTDTQYF. The DNA of the CDR3 is TGTGCCAGCAGCCCCAACCTAGCGCCCACAGATACGCAGTATTTT.

The gene calls are TRBV5-1 and TRBJ2-5; 8 bases are a match to TRBD2. The CDR3 is made up of 15 amino acids. Germline V gives CDR1 SGHRS, CDR2 YFSETQ. V gave up 10 bases and J gave up 2 bases; unmatched junction bases: 13. The CDR3 sequence: CACWAGGVVQETQYF. CDR3 bases: TGCGCCTGCTGGGCCGGGGGGGTCGTTCAAGAGACCCAGTACTTC.

In this sample, this clone turned up once. The V and J genes are TRBV11-2 and TRBJ2-1, with 10 bases fitting TRBD2. CDR1 and CDR2 from the germline V gene are SGHAT and FQNNGV. V shed 5 bases, J shed 6 bases, and the junction held 16 bases outside the gene matches. The CDR3 runs to 18 residues. The CDR3: CASSHPLAGDGGPNEQFF. As DNA, the CDR3 is TGTGCCAGCAGCCACCCCCTAGCGGGGGATGGGGGGCCCAATGAGCAGTTCTTC.

This clone was observed a single time. V and J are TRBV6-5 and TRBJ1-1; D is perhaps TRBD1 (6 bases). The CDR3 is 13 residues long. Germline CDR1 MNHEY, CDR2 SVGAGI. V lost 11 bases to trimming and J lost 3 bases, with 16 bases between them. Here the CDR3 DNA reads TGTGCCGGAAGGGGGGGCTGGCACACTGAAGCTTTCTTT. Protein product: CAGRGGWHTEAFF.

This clone was seen more than once but under ten times. The chain carries TRBV12-3 or TRBV12-4 and TRBJ2-1; the match to TRBD2 covers 7 bases. V lost 6 bases and J lost 4; bases outside the gene matches: 3. The CDR3 runs to 13 residues. This CDR3 is CASRGTIYNEQFF. DNA of the CDR3: TGTGCCAGCAGGGGGACTATTTACAATGAGCAGTTCTTC.

The chain recombines TRBV6-6 with TRBJ2-7; unclear D gene. The ends were cut back, 6 bases at V and 2 bases at J, with 17 bases in the middle. CDR3 length equals 15 residues. CDR1 MNHNY and CDR2 SVGAGI come from the germline V gene (reference sequence). CDR3 protein: CASRFSLLPTYEQYV. As DNA, the CDR3 is TGTGCCAGCAGGTTTAGCCTACTCCCCACCTACGAGCAGTACGTC.

The chain has TRBV6-5 and TRBJ2-1; a possible D gene is TRBD1 (5 bases). V lost 2 bases, J lost 0 bases, and 11 bases lay in between. This CDR3 comprises 16 residues. The germline V gene encodes CDR1 MNHEY and CDR2 SVGAGI. CDR3 residues: CASSYVGAGSYNEQFF. CDR3 in DNA: TGTGCCAGCAGTTACGTAGGGGCTGGCTCCTACAATGAGCAGTTCTTC.

The V gene is TRBV7-9, the J gene TRBJ2-3, with TRBD1 matching 7 bases. The germline V gene has CDR1 SEHNR and CDR2 FQNEAQ (reference sequence). This CDR3 contains 16 residues. V lost 5 bases, J lost 3 bases, and 11 bases stayed unmatched. DNA of the CDR3: TGTGCCAGCAGCCCAAGCCCGGGACAGAGTACAGATACGCAGTATTTT. Translating it yields CASSPSPGQSTDTQYF.

This sequence joins TRBV5-1 and TRBJ2-3; D is possibly TRBD2 (6 bases). The CDR3 covers 14 residues. The germline V gene encodes CDR1 SGHRS and CDR2 YFSETQ. V was clipped by 6 bases and J by 1 base, with 12 bases between them. The CDR3 region has the DNA TGCGCCAGCACCTGGGACTTCGGCACAGATACGCAGTATTTT. It encodes CASTWDFGTDTQYF.

This rearrangement joins TRBV19 to TRBJ1-1, with TRBD1 matching 8 bases. The CDR3 is 14 residues long. The germline gives CDR1 LNHDA, CDR2 SQIVND (reference sequence). V shed 1 base and J 4 bases; nucleotides not matched to a gene: 2. The chain's CDR3 is CASSIGQGATEAFF. The CDR3 DNA sequence: TGTGCCAGTAGTATAGGGCAGGGGGCCACTGAAGCTTTCTTT.

This clone was detected only a few times. V is TRBV2 and J is TRBJ2-1; 11 bases are shared with TRBD2. Germline trimming cut 5 bases from V and 3 bases from J; bases unmatched to any gene: 6. The CDR3 sequence is 16 residues long. Germline loops: CDR1 SNHLY, CDR2 FYNNEI. CDR3 protein: CASSFLTSGDYNEQFF. CDR3 nucleotides: TGTGCCAGCAGTTTCCTGACTAGCGGGGACTACAATGAGCAGTTCTTC.

This sequence joins TRBV5-4 and TRBJ2-2; 10 positions agree with TRBD2. The CDR3 runs to 16 residues. J gave up 3 bases and V 5 bases, and 7 bases lay outside the gene matches. CDR1 is SGHNT, CDR2 YYREEE, per germline (reference sequence). The CDR3 region is CASRRTSGTHTGELFF. The CDR3 bases are TGTGCCAGCAGGCGGACTAGCGGAACCCACACCGGGGAGCTGTTTTTT.

The DNA for the CDR3 is TGTGCCAGCAGCCAAGAGGGAGTGTACGAGCAGTACTTC. This encodes CASSQEGVYEQYF. The rearrangement joins TRBV3-1 (or the pseudogene TRBV3-2) to TRBJ2-7, with D perhaps TRBD2 (5 bases). The CDR3 is 13 amino acids. Between the trimmed V and J ends, which lost 0 bases and 4 bases, there was a span of 7 bases. CDR1 is LGHDT and CDR2 is YNNKEL in the germline V gene (reference sequence).

The chain uses TRBV7-3 and TRBJ2-1, with 16 bases that match TRBD2. Germline V gene data show CDR1 as SGHTA and CDR2 as FQGTGA. There are 18 residues in the CDR3. Germline trimming cut 4 bases from V and 9 bases from J; bases unmatched to any gene: 12. DNA of the CDR3: TGTGCCAGCAGCTCCGTCCCGGGACTAGCGGGGGGGCCTGCTGAGCAGTTCTTC. Amino acids: CASSSVPGLAGGPAEQFF.

The chain is built from TRBV7-2 and TRBJ2-3, with TRBD2 matching 10 bases. The length of the CDR3 is 19 residues. From germline, CDR1 is SGHTA and CDR2 FQGNSA. J gave up 1 base and V 1 base, and 11 bases lay outside the gene matches. CDR3 bases: TGTGCCAGCAGCTTAGTCCTAGCGGGAGTGGGGGGAGGCACAGATACGCAGTATTTT. It codes for CASSLVLAGVGGGTDTQYF.

The V call is TRBV11-3, the J call TRBJ2-1; TRBD1 matches 7 bases. Trimming cost V 2 bases and J 2 bases; bases outside gene matches: 6. The CDR3 covers 16 residues. The germline V gene encodes CDR1 SGHNT and CDR2 YENEEA. In DNA, the CDR3 is TGTGCCAGCAGCTTAACGGGGACAGCAGCCTACAATGAGCAGTTCTTC. It codes for CASSLTGTAAYNEQFF.

The chain is built from TRBV19 and TRBJ1-5, with D perhaps TRBD1 (6 bases). This CDR3 region has 15 residues. The germline gives CDR1 LNHDA, CDR2 SQIVND (reference sequence). V lost 5 bases and J lost 3, with 14 bases in between. The DNA of the CDR3 is TGTGCCAGTAGTTCAACGACAGGCCCCAATCAGCCCCAGCATTTT. Translated: CASSSTTGPNQPQHF.

The chain carries TRBV4-1 and TRBJ2-4, with 10 bases that match TRBD2. Looked up from germline, CDR1 is MGHRA and CDR2 is YSYEKL. The CDR3 spans 18 residues. V dropped 0 bases and J dropped 5; count of bases not matched to a gene: 10. The CDR3 DNA sequence: TGCGCCAGCAGCCAAGATCAATATTTAGCGGGGGGTCAAAACATTCAGTACTTC. It yields the protein CASSQDQYLAGGQNIQYF.

The J gene is TRBJ1-1, the V gene TRBV29-1; D ambiguous. This CDR3 has 15 amino acids. Germline lookup yields CDR1 SQVTM and CDR2 ANQGSEA. V was cut by 4 bases and J by 2 bases, with 17 bases left in between. For the CDR3, the DNA is TGCAGCGTTGCTCCTTTCCGGGAGGTTAACACTGAAGCTTTCTTT. Translated: CSVAPFREVNTEAFF.

The rearrangement links TRBV5-4 to TRBJ1-4; 9 positions match TRBD1. Germline lookup yields CDR1 SGHNT and CDR2 YYREEE (reference sequence). Trimming removed 0 bases from V and 8 bases from J; junction bases left unmatched: 8. The CDR3 spans 16 residues. CDR3 region: CASSLAQDRGGEKLFF. The CDR3 DNA sequence: TGTGCCAGCAGCTTGGCCCAAGACAGGGGGGGCGAAAAACTGTTTTTT.

This chain connects TRBV12-3 or TRBV12-4 to TRBJ2-1; D is ambiguous. There are 11 residues in the CDR3. Trimming cost V 6 bases and J 4 bases, with 4 bases left between them. The CDR3 reads CASSMYNEQFF. CDR3 coding DNA: TGTGCCAGCAGCATGTACAATGAGCAGTTCTTC.

This chain uses TRBV19 with TRBJ2-5; D unclear. The CDR3 contains 14 residues. Germline V CDR1 and CDR2: LNHDA, SQIVND (reference sequence). V was shortened by 7 bases and J by 1 base, with 13 bases between the two germline ends. As DNA, the CDR3 is TGTGCCAGTATGGTCCGTGGCGGCCAAGAGACCCAGTACTTC. It translates to CASMVRGGQETQYF.

The rearrangement joins TRBV6-4 to TRBJ1-5, with TRBD1 identical over 8 bases. The CDR3 spans 18 residues. Germline V lookup: CDR1 MRHNA, CDR2 SNTAGT. With V trimmed by 2 bases and J by 1 base, 10 bases remained unmatched. CDR3 sequence: CASSDISDRGLSNQPQHF. The DNA of the CDR3 is TGTGCCAGCAGTGACATCTCTGACAGGGGTTTAAGCAATCAGCCCCAGCATTTT.

The chain has TRBV11-3 and TRBJ2-3; D unclear. The V end lost 5 bases, the J end lost 0 bases, and 15 bases lay between the germline ends. CDR3 length: 16 amino acids. Germline assignment: CDR1 SGHNT and CDR2 YENEEA. CDR3 sequence (DNA): TGTGCCAGCAGCCCCCAGATGGGCCTTAGCACAGATACGCAGTATTTT. It codes for CASSPQMGLSTDTQYF. Full variable domain (missing parts from reference TRBV11-3 and TRBJ2-3): EAGVVQSPRYKIIEKKQPVAFWCNPISGHNTLYWYLQNLGQGPELLIRYENEEAVDDSQLPKDRFSAERLKGVDSTLKIQPAELGDSAVYLCASSPQMGLSTDTQYFGPGTRLTVL.

CDR3 DNA: TGCAGTGCTAGTCTCGGGAGGCCCACAGATACGCAGTATTTT. This translates into CSASLGRPTDTQYF. This chain links TRBV20-1 with TRBJ2-3; TRBD2 aligns across 7 bases. V was clipped by 3 bases and J by 2 bases; unmatched bases: 5. Germline lookup yields CDR1 DFQATT and CDR2 SNEGSKA (reference sequence). The CDR3 extends over 14 amino acids.

The chain has TRBV6-2 or TRBV6-3 and TRBJ2-3, with D perhaps TRBD2 (5 bases). The CDR3 runs to 15 residues. The germline gives CDR1 MNHEY, CDR2 SVGEGT. V was trimmed by 3 bases and J by 2 bases, leaving 12 bases between them. The CDR3 here is CASSYEGTYTDTQYF. The CDR3 region has the DNA TGTGCCAGCAGTTATGAGGGAACTTACACAGATACGCAGTATTTT.